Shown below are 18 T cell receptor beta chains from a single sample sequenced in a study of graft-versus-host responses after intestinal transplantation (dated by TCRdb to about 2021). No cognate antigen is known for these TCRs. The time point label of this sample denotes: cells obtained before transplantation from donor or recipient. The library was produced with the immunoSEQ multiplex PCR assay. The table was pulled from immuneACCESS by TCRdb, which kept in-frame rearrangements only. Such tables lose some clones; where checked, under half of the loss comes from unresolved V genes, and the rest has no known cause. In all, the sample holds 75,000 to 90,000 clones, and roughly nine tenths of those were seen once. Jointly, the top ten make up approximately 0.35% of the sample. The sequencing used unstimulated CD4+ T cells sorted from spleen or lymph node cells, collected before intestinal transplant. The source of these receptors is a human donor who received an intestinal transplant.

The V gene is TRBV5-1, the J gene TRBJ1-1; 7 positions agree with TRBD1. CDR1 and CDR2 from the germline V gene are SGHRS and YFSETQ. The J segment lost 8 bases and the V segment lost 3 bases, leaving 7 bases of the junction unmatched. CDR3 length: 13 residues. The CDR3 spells CASSSGDRIEAFF. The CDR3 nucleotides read TGCGCCAGCAGCTCGGGGGACAGAATCGAAGCTTTCTTT.

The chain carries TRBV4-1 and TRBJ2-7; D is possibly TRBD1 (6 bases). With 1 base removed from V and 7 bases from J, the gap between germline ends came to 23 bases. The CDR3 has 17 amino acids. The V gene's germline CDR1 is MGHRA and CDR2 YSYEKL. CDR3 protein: CASSQAPPSQGLGEQYF. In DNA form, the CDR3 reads TGCGCCAGCAGCCAAGCTCCTCCCTCACAGGGTTTGGGAGAGCAGTACTTC.

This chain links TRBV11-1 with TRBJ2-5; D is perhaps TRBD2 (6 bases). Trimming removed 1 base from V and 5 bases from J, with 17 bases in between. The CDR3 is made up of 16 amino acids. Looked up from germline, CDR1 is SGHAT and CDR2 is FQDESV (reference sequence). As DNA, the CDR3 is TGTGCCAGCAGCTTAGGGACACTCATTGGAGGGGAGACCCAGTACTTC. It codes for CASSLGTLIGGETQYF.

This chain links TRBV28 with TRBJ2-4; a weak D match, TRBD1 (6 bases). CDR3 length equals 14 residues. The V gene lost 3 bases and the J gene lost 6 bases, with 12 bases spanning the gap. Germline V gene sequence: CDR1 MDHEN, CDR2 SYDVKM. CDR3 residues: CASSFRVGGNIQYF. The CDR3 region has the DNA TGTGCCAGCAGTTTCAGGGTAGGGGGAAACATTCAGTACTTC.

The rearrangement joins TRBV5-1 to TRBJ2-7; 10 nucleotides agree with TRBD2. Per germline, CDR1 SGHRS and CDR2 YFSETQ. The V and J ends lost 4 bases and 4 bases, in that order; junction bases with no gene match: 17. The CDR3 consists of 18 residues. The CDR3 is CASSPGIVMGLASYEQYF. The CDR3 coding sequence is TGCGCCAGCAGCCCAGGTATAGTTATGGGACTAGCGTCTTACGAGCAGTACTTC.

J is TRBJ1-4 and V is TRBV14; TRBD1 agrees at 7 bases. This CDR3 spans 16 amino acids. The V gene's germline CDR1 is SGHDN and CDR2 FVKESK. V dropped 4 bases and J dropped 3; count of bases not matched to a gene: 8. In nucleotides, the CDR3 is TGTGCCAGCAGCCGGGGAGGACAGGCCGCTAATGAAAAACTGTTTTTT. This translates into CASSRGGQAANEKLFF. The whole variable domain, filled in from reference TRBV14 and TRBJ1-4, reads EAGVTQFPSHSVIEKGQTVTLRCDPISGHDNLYWYRRVMGKEIKFLLHFVKESKQDESGMPNNRFLAERTGGTYSTLKVQPAELEDSGVYFCASSRGGQAANEKLFFGSGTQLSVL.

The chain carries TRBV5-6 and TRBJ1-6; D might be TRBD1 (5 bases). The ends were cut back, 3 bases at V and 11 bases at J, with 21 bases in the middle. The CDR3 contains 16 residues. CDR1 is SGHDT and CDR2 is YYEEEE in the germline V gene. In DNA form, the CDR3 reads TGTGCCAGCAGCTCAAACTTAGCAGGGAAAAATCCACCCCTCCACTTT. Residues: CASSSNLAGKNPPLHF.

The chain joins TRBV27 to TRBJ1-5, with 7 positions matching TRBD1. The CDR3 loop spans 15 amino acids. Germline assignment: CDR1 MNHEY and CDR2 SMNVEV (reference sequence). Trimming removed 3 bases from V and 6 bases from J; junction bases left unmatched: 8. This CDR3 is CASSFAHRGGQPQHF. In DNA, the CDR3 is TGTGCCAGCAGTTTCGCTCACAGGGGCGGTCAGCCCCAGCATTTT.

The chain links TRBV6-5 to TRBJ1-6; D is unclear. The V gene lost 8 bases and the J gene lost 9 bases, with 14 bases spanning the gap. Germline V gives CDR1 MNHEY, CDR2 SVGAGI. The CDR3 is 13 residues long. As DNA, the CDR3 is TGTGCCAGCCAACTCGAGATCGGTTCACCCCTCCACTTT. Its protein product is CASQLEIGSPLHF.

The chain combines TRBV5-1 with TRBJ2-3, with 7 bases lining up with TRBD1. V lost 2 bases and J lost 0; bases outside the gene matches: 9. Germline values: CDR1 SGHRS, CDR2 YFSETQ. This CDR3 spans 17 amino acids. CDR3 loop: CASSLGGGIPSTDTQYF. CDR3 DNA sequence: TGCGCCAGCAGCTTAGGGGGCGGTATTCCTAGCACAGATACGCAGTATTTT. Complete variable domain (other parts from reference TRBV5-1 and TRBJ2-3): KAGVTQTPRYLIKTRGQQVTLSCSPISGHRSVSWYQQTPGQGLQFLFEYFSETQRNKGNFPGRFSGRQFSNSRSEMNVSTLELGDSALYLCASSLGGGIPSTDTQYFGPGTRLTVL.

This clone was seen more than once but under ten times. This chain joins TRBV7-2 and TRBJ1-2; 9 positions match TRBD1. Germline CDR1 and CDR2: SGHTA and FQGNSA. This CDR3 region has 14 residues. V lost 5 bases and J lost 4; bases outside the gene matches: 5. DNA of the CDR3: TGTGCCAGCAGCACGACAGGGGGAGGCTATGGCTACACCTTC. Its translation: CASSTTGGGYGYTF.

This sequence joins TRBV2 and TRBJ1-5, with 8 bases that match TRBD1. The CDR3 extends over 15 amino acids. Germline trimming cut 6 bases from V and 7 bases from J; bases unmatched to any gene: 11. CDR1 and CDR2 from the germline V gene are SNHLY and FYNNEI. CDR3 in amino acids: CASSSGQVEAQPQHF. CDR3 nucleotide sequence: TGTGCCAGCAGCTCGGGACAGGTAGAAGCCCAGCCCCAGCATTTT.

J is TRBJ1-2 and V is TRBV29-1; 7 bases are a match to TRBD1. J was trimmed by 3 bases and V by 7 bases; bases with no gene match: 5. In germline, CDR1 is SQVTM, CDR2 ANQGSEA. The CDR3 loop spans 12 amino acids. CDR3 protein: CSARTGDYGYTF. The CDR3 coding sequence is TGCAGCGCTAGAACAGGGGACTATGGCTACACCTTC.

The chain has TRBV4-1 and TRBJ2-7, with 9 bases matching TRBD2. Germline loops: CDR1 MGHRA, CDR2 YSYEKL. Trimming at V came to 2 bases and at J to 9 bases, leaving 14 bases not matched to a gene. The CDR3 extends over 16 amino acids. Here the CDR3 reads CASSQPLAGQSLRQYF. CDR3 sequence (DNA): TGCGCCAGCAGCCAACCCCTAGCGGGACAGTCCCTCCGGCAGTACTTC.

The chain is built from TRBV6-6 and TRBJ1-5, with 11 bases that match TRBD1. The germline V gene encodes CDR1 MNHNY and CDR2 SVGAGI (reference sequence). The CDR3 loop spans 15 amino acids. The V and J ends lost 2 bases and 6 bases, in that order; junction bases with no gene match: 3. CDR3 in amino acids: CASSYGTGGSQPQHF. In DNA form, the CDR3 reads TGTGCCAGCAGTTACGGGACAGGGGGAAGTCAGCCCCAGCATTTT.

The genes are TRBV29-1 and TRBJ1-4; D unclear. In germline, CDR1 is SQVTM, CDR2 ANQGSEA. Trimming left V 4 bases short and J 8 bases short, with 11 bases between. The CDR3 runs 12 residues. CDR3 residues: CSVGSGREKLFF. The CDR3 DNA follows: TGCAGCGTTGGATCTGGTAGAGAAAAACTGTTTTTT.

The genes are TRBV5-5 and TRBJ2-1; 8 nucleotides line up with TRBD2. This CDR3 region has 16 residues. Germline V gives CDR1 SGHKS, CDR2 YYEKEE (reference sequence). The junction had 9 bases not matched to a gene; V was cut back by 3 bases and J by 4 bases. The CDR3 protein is CASSSAWAGGYNEQFF. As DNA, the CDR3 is TGTGCCAGCAGCTCGGCATGGGCGGGGGGTTACAATGAGCAGTTCTTC.

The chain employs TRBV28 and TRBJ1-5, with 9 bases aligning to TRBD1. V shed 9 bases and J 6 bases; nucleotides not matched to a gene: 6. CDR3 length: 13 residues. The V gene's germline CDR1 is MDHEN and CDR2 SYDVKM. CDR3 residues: CASRDRVGQPQHF. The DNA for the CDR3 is TGTGCCAGTCGGGACAGGGTGGGTCAGCCCCAGCATTTT.